Presented here are 30 T cell receptor beta chains from one specimen sequenced in a study of CD4 T cells in relation to SARS-CoV-2 and coronaviruses. Their recognized antigens are unknown. Sequenced by immunoSEQ multiplex PCR; TCRdb stores in-frame clones only, minus some. The table includes tens of thousands of clones, over 70% detected once. Sequencing input: naive CD4+ T cells from PBMCs, cultured in vitro. Subset denoted: naive CD4+ T cells isolated by negative enrichment. These receptors were obtained from an adult with COVID-19.

This sequence joins TRBV29-1 and TRBJ1-1; the match to TRBD1 covers 8 bases. CDR1 is SQVTM, CDR2 ANQGSEA, per germline. V shed 6 bases and J 1 base; nucleotides not matched to a gene: 4. The CDR3 spans 13 residues. The CDR3 loop is CSVRTGTNTEAFF. The CDR3 region has the DNA TGCAGCGTGAGGACAGGGACGAACACTGAAGCTTTCTTT.

The gene calls are TRBV25-1 and TRBJ2-7; TRBD1 matches 8 bases. From germline, CDR1 is MGHDK and CDR2 SYGVNS. The CDR3 consists of 13 residues. With 6 bases clipped from V and 2 bases from J, the junction kept 3 bases outside the gene matches. CDR3 coding DNA: TGTGCCAGCAGGGACAGGGCTACCTACGAGCAGTACTTC. Translated, it gives CASRDRATYEQYF.

The chain recombines TRBV13 with TRBJ2-1; TRBD1 might be the D (5 bases). The CDR3 extends over 15 amino acids. Trimming removed 5 bases from V and 0 bases from J, with 11 bases in between. Germline values: CDR1 PRHDT, CDR2 FYEKMQ (reference sequence). This CDR3 reads CASSVTGSSYNEQFF. The CDR3, as DNA: TGTGCCAGCAGCGTTACAGGCAGCTCCTACAATGAGCAGTTCTTC. Full variable domain (rest looked up from reference TRBV13 and TRBJ2-1): AAGVIQSPRHLIKEKRETATLKCYPIPRHDTVYWYQQGPGQDPQFLISFYEKMQSDKGSIPDRFSAQQFSDYHSELNMSSLELGDSALYFCASSVTGSSYNEQFFGPGTRLTVL.

The chain uses TRBV6-4 and TRBJ2-1; no clear D gene. The CDR3 runs 13 residues. The V and J ends lost 4 bases and 9 bases respectively, with 13 bases between them. The V gene's germline CDR1 is MRHNA and CDR2 SNTAGT. CDR3 in DNA: TGTGCCAGCAGTGTTACTAATCCTGGTGAGCAGTTCTTC. This gives the protein CASSVTNPGEQFF.

This clone was recorded only once. The V and J genes are TRBV7-2 and TRBJ2-1; 11 nucleotides align to TRBD2. The CDR3 loop spans 16 amino acids. Trimming removed 5 bases from V and 9 bases from J; junction bases left unmatched: 12. The V gene's germline CDR1 is SGHTA and CDR2 FQGNSA. In DNA form, the CDR3 reads TGTGCCAGCAGCCCCCGTTTAGCGGGAGGGGGGAGTGAGCAGTTCTTC. Amino acids: CASSPRLAGGGSEQFF. Combining the CDR3 with reference TRBV7-2 and TRBJ2-1 gives the whole variable domain GAGVSQSPSNKVTEKGKDVELRCDPISGHTALYWYRQSLGQGLEFLIYFQGNSAPDKSGLPSDRFSAERTGGSVSTLTIQRTQQEDSAVYLCASSPRLAGGGSEQFFGPGTRLTVL.

This chain uses TRBV28 with TRBJ1-2; D gene ambiguous. Germline V gene data show CDR1 as MDHEN and CDR2 as SYDVKM. The CDR3 is 15 residues long. V shed 6 bases and J shed 7 bases, with 21 bases lying between them. DNA for the CDR3: TGTGCCAGCAGCTCCCCTGGGGAAACGGGGTTTGGCTACACCTTC. Residues: CASSSPGETGFGYTF.

The rearrangement joins TRBV5-6 to TRBJ2-7, with no clear D. Trimming removed 6 bases at V and 0 bases at J, with 13 bases between. This CDR3 region has 14 residues. Germline V gene lookup returns CDR1 SGHDT and CDR2 YYEEEE. The CDR3 DNA sequence: TGTGCCAGCACGTCGGGTTTGAGCTCCTACGAGCAGTACTTC. It is translated as CASTSGLSSYEQYF.

CDR3 nucleotide sequence: TGTGCCAGCAGCGACGGACTAGCGGCGAACACCGGGGAGCTGTTTTTT. Translating gives CASSDGLAANTGELFF. This chain links TRBV5-4 with TRBJ2-2; 10 bases align to TRBD2. V trimming: 4 bases; J trimming: 0 bases; junction bases outside the gene matches: 3. The CDR3 has 16 amino acids. Germline CDR1 is SGHNT and CDR2 is YYREEE (reference sequence).

This sequence joins TRBV28 and TRBJ2-2; the D call may be TRBD1 or TRBD2 (5 bases each). Germline V CDR1 and CDR2: MDHEN, SYDVKM. The CDR3 is 18 amino acids. The V and J ends lost 2 bases and 0 bases respectively, with 16 bases between them. CDR3 nucleotide sequence: TGTGCCAGCAGTTTAGCGGTAGGGACGCCAACGAACACCGGGGAGCTGTTTTTT. Translation: CASSLAVGTPTNTGELFF.

The rearrangement joins TRBV19 to TRBJ2-7; D gene unclear. Germline CDR1 and CDR2: LNHDA and SQIVND (reference sequence). The CDR3 has 16 residues. The germline V and J ends were trimmed by 1 base and 2 bases, with 15 bases remaining between them. Here the CDR3 DNA reads TGTGCCAGTAGTATAGGTGGCAGGCCGAACCCCTACGAGCAGTACTTC. This codes for CASSIGGRPNPYEQYF. Combining the CDR3 with reference TRBV19 and TRBJ2-7 gives the whole variable domain DGGITQSPKYLFRKEGQNVTLSCEQNLNHDAMYWYRQDPGQGLRLIYYSQIVNDFQKGDIAEGYSVSREKKESFPLTVTSAQKNPTAFYLCASSIGGRPNPYEQYFGPGTRLTVT.

This clone occurred once. V usage is TRBV19 and J usage is TRBJ2-5, with no clear D. Trimming left V 6 bases short and J 4 bases short, with 6 bases between. Germline CDR1 LNHDA, CDR2 SQIVND (reference sequence). CDR3 size: 11 residues. The CDR3 reads CASRLRETQYF. The CDR3 bases are TGTGCCAGTAGATTGCGAGAGACCCAGTACTTC. The variable domain in full, completed from reference TRBV19 and TRBJ2-5, reads DGGITQSPKYLFRKEGQNVTLSCEQNLNHDAMYWYRQDPGQGLRLIYYSQIVNDFQKGDIAEGYSVSREKKESFPLTVTSAQKNPTAFYLCASRLRETQYFGPGTRLLVL.

The CDR3 nucleotides are TGTGCCAGCAGGACAGGGTACAGCGAGCAGTACTTC. It encodes CASRTGYSEQYF. The J gene is TRBJ2-7, the V gene TRBV6-5; 7 bases are a match to TRBD1. Germline assignment: CDR1 MNHEY and CDR2 SVGAGI. The V and J ends lost 6 bases and 6 bases, in that order; junction bases with no gene match: 5. This CDR3 comprises 12 residues.

With respect to this clone: Compared with germline, one end of the junction differs, possibly owing to a read error. The CDR3 is CLGSRDYGYTF. CDR3 coding DNA: TGTCTTGGGTCCCGCGACTATGGCTACACCTTC. This rearrangement joins TRBV20-1 to TRBJ1-2; D gene uncertain. Per the germline V gene, CDR1 is DFQATT and CDR2 is SNEGSKA (reference sequence). The CDR3 runs to 11 residues.

The V gene is TRBV14, the J gene TRBJ2-1; TRBD2 might be the D (5 bases). The V end was cut by 4 bases, the J end by 7 bases, with 5 bases between. Germline assignment: CDR1 SGHDN and CDR2 FVKESK. The CDR3 consists of 11 residues. CDR3 in DNA: TGTGCCAGCAGCCGCGGGAATGAGCAGTTCTTC. It translates to CASSRGNEQFF.

The CDR3 region has the DNA TGTGCCAGCAGCCTGAAAGTCCTAAGCTCCTACAATGAGCAGTTCTTC. Its protein product is CASSLKVLSSYNEQFF. The chain joins TRBV5-4 to TRBJ2-1; D unresolved. Trimming pared 4 bases from V and 0 bases from J, leaving 14 bases between. The germline CDR1 and CDR2 sequences are SGHNT and YYREEE (reference sequence). The CDR3 extends over 16 amino acids.

The V call is TRBV28, the J call TRBJ2-3, with 7 nucleotides matching TRBD1. Germline V lookup: CDR1 MDHEN, CDR2 SYDVKM. There are 16 residues in the CDR3. V dropped 3 bases and J dropped 0; count of bases not matched to a gene: 6. For the CDR3, the DNA is TGTGCCAGCAGTTTCCGACAGGGAAGGAGCACAGATACGCAGTATTTT. Protein sequence: CASSFRQGRSTDTQYF.

The rearrangement links TRBV6-5 to TRBJ1-1, with a weak D call TRBD1 (5 bases). The V gene's germline CDR1 is MNHEY and CDR2 SVGAGI. Between the trimmed V and J ends, which lost 3 bases and 1 base, there was a span of 12 bases. The CDR3 extends over 15 amino acids. The CDR3 reads CASSYQGGKNTEAFF. The CDR3 region has the DNA TGTGCCAGCAGTTATCAGGGTGGGAAGAACACTGAAGCTTTCTTT.

DNA for the CDR3: TGTGCCAGCAGTGAAAGGTTGCCAGGGGCAATTAGCTATGGCTACACCTTC. Translated, it gives CASSERLPGAISYGYTF. This chain uses TRBV2 with TRBJ1-2; TRBD1 might be the D (6 bases). Trimming took 2 bases from V and 4 from J, leaving 20 bases between them. The CDR3 contains 17 residues. CDR1 is SNHLY and CDR2 is FYNNEI in the germline V gene.

V and J are TRBV12-3 or TRBV12-4 and TRBJ2-3, with D tentatively TRBD1 (5 bases). V lost 7 bases and J 0 bases, leaving 8 bases between the germline ends. The CDR3 is 13 amino acids. CDR3: CASIRGSTDTQYF. The DNA of the CDR3 is TGTGCCAGCATAAGGGGTAGCACAGATACGCAGTATTTT.

The V call is TRBV3-1 (or the pseudogene TRBV3-2), the J call TRBJ2-7; D call uncertain. CDR3 size: 11 residues. CDR1 and CDR2 from the germline V gene are LGHDT and YNNKEL (reference sequence). V shed 3 bases and J shed 7 bases, with 7 bases lying between them. The DNA for the CDR3 is TGTGCCAGCAGCCACGATTGGGAGCAGTACTTC. This sequence encodes CASSHDWEQYF.

The chain carries TRBV5-1 and TRBJ2-7; no reliable D call. Between the trimmed V and J ends, which lost 2 bases and 1 base, there was a span of 13 bases. The CDR3 loop spans 15 amino acids. Germline CDR1 and CDR2: SGHRS and YFSETQ. Written as DNA, the CDR3 is TGCGCCAGCAGCTTAAACCTACAGAGATCCTACGAGCAGTACTTC. Amino acid sequence: CASSLNLQRSYEQYF.

This rearrangement joins TRBV11-3 to TRBJ1-1, with 9 bases aligning to TRBD1. The CDR3 is made up of 14 amino acids. V trimming: 4 bases; J trimming: 2 bases; junction bases outside the gene matches: 2. Germline CDR1 and CDR2: SGHNT and YENEEA. The CDR3 sequence: CASSSGQGNTEAFF. Written as DNA, the CDR3 is TGTGCCAGCAGCTCGGGACAGGGAAACACTGAAGCTTTCTTT.

The chain is built from TRBV6-8 and TRBJ1-5; D possibly corresponds to TRBD1 (5 bases). Deletions cut 0 bases from V and 3 bases from J, with 18 bases between. Germline lookup yields CDR1 MNHGY and CDR2 SAAAGT. The CDR3 is 18 residues long. DNA of the CDR3: TGTGCCAGCAGTTACTCCTACGGGGCAGTAGAAGTCAATCAGCCCCAGCATTTT. This gives the protein CASSYSYGAVEVNQPQHF.

The chain couples TRBV5-1 to TRBJ1-2; the match to TRBD1 covers 9 bases. This CDR3 spans 14 amino acids. V lost 5 bases to trimming and J lost 4 bases; unmatched junction nucleotides: 6. Looked up from germline, CDR1 is SGHRS and CDR2 is YFSETQ. CDR3 residues: CASRQATGGYGYTF. The CDR3 bases are TGCGCCAGCAGGCAGGCGACAGGGGGCTATGGCTACACCTTC.

This clone has only one observation. The chain combines TRBV12-3 or TRBV12-4 with TRBJ1-2, with D perhaps TRBD1 (5 bases). V lost 0 bases and J lost 7, with 6 bases in between. The CDR3 contains 12 residues. CDR3 sequence reads: CASSLARGGYTF. The CDR3, as DNA: TGTGCCAGCAGTTTAGCGAGGGGTGGCTACACCTTC.

V and J are TRBV11-2 and TRBJ1-3; 7 positions agree with TRBD1. Germline-derived CDR1 and CDR2 are SGHAT and FQNNGV. V dropped 6 bases and J dropped 0; count of bases not matched to a gene: 8. This CDR3 spans 16 amino acids. CDR3 nucleotides: TGTGCCAGCAGAGCAACAGGGGCCATCTCTGGAAACACCATATATTTT. Translation: CASRATGAISGNTIYF.

Only one count was recorded for this clone. This sequence joins TRBV2 and TRBJ1-5; tentatively, D is TRBD1 (5 bases). Trimming removed 6 bases from V and 3 bases from J, with 12 bases in between. This CDR3 comprises 14 residues. Germline lookup yields CDR1 SNHLY and CDR2 FYNNEI. The CDR3 loop is CASRDSVVNQPQHF. The CDR3, as DNA: TGTGCCAGCAGAGACAGCGTCGTCAATCAGCCCCAGCATTTT.

The chain is built from TRBV5-1 and TRBJ2-7; D unresolved. CDR3 length: 14 amino acids. In germline, CDR1 is SGHRS, CDR2 YFSETQ. Deletions cut 3 bases from V and 2 bases from J, with 12 bases between. The CDR3 protein is CASSSTAGTYEQYF. In nucleotides, the CDR3 is TGCGCCAGCAGCTCCACGGCCGGTACCTACGAGCAGTACTTC.

V and J are TRBV19 and TRBJ2-1, with D maybe TRBD2 (5 bases). The length of the CDR3 is 12 residues. V was pared by 5 bases and J by 4 bases, with 6 bases between. The germline V gene encodes CDR1 LNHDA and CDR2 SQIVND (reference sequence). CDR3 loop: CASSPGYNEQFF. In DNA form, the CDR3 reads TGTGCCAGTAGTCCGGGGTACAATGAGCAGTTCTTC.

The rearrangement joins TRBV28 to TRBJ2-1; D assignment may be TRBD1 or TRBD2 (5 bases each). V was pared by 8 bases and J by 0 bases, with 17 bases between. Germline CDR1 reads MDHEN; CDR2 reads SYDVKM. The CDR3 has 16 amino acids. The CDR3, as DNA: TGTGCCAGCGCACGGGACGGGGTGCGCTCCTACAATGAGCAGTTCTTC. This sequence encodes CASARDGVRSYNEQFF.